This entry lists 5 T cell receptor delta chains sequenced from one sample in a study of γδ T cells in repeated Plasmodium falciparum infection (dated by TCRdb to about 2021). The library was made by multiplex PCR. The data were produced on an Illumina MiSeq. TCRdb called clones afresh from the public reads with CATT; identical DNA rows were later merged. Counted in this sample were approximately 93,000 delta-chain clones; roughly 0.98% of them appeared once. The biggest ten clones account for just under 10% of the sample. For bulk TCR repertoire analysis, Vgamma9/Vdelta2+ and Vdelta2-negative gammadelta T cell populations were isolated by flow sorting from peripheral blood mononuclear cells. Sequencing used gamma-delta T cells from blood. The source of these receptors is a pool of human donors (malaria-infected and uninfected, not separated).

This clone was seen a handful of times. TCRdb assigns this DNA the protein of a much larger clone, which departs from its translation at residue 17; this likely reflects a read error, and the protein shown comes from translating the DNA. The chain uses TRDV2 and TRDJ1; 7 bases align to TRDD3. CDR3 length: 19 residues. Germline-derived CDR1 and CDR2 are GEAIGNYY and EKD. CDR3 loop: CACDTLVKIPDTLTDKHIF. The CDR3 nucleotides are TGTGCCTGTGACACCTTAGTAAAGATACCGGATACGCTCACCGATAAACACATCTTT.

This clone was detected a few times. A much larger clone lies one base from this, so it may be a read error. J is TRDJ1 and V is TRDV2; D not certain. No J segment appears in TCRdb, so it was assigned here by matching the sequence to germline. V lost 0 bases and J lost 0, with 10 bases in between. Germline CDR1 is GEAIGNYY and CDR2 is EKD. The CDR3 runs to 15 residues. In DNA, the CDR3 is TGTGCCTGTGACACCGTGGCACATAACACCGATAAACTCATCTTT. Protein: CACDTVAHNTDKLIF.

This clone showed up just a few times. A far bigger clonotype differs at one base, so this is likely a read error. The sample has other DNA sequences that encode this CDR3 too. V usage is TRDV1 and J usage is TRDJ1; 8 nucleotides agree with TRDD3. The CDR3 totals 18 residues. Germline CDR1 and CDR2: TSWWSYY and QGS. J lost 5 bases, V lost 5 bases, and 19 bases had no gene match. This chain's CDR3 is CALGTLPGGGGWRDKLIF. The CDR3 DNA sequence: TGTGCTCTTGGGACACTCCCGGGAGGTGGGGGATGGAGGGATAAACTCATCTTT.

Details on this clone: This DNA's translation and the protein TCRdb lists, from a much larger clone, do not match at residue 16, likely due to a read error; the protein shown is translated from the DNA. The gene calls are TRDV1 and TRDJ1; 11 bases are shared with TRDD3. TCRdb lists no J gene, so it was determined here by aligning the DNA to germline. V lost 7 bases to trimming and J lost 3 bases; unmatched junction nucleotides: 25. CDR3 size: 21 residues. Per germline, CDR1 TSWWSYY and CDR2 QGS. DNA for the CDR3: TGTGCTCTTGCGCGCGAGCCTCAGTACTGGGGGATAGAAGAGAGGGCCGATAAACTCATCTTT. Translating gives CALAREPQYWGIEERADKLIF.

On this clone itself: A read error is likely here: a far larger clone is one base away. This specimen includes other DNA sequences encoding the same CDR3. The genes are TRDV2 and TRDJ1, with TRDD3 matching 7 bases. The V and J ends lost 0 bases and 2 bases, in that order; junction bases with no gene match: 20. Germline CDR1 reads GEAIGNYY; CDR2 reads EKD. The CDR3 has 20 amino acids. The CDR3 is CACDTNLQGCQGDRTDKLIF. The DNA for the CDR3 is TGTGCCTGTGACACCAACCTACAAGGATGCCAGGGGGATCGGACCGATAAACTCATCTTT.